This TCR beta chain was sequenced in a study of early T cells in non-severe SARS-CoV-2 infection. General study points: In VDJdb matching, anti-spike CD8 responses were favored while private and CD4 specificities went missing.

This clonotype was observed at least ten times. The antigen remains unidentified. Deletions cut 7 bases from V and 2 bases from J, with 9 bases between. CDR1 is SQVTM, CDR2 ANQGSEA, per germline. This CDR3 is 11 amino acids long. Attachment of unique molecular identifiers to individual cDNA molecules was performed. TCRdb fed the 5' RACE reads into MiXCR, producing one record per CDR3 protein. This table holds some 76,000 distinct CDR3 sequences, about an eighth found once. This sequence was found in an adult who was a healthcare worker with PCR-confirmed SARS-CoV-2 infection or an uninfected control (not recorded which). Sequencing was carried out using whole blood. The J gene is TRBJ2-7, the V gene TRBV29-1; D is unclear. The CDR3 DNA follows: TGCAGCGCACGGACCACCTACGAGCAGTACTTC. Encoded protein: CSARTTYEQYF.